The sample holds a few counts of the clone carrying this T cell receptor beta chain. V gave up 5 bases and J gave up 8 bases; unmatched junction bases: 8. The CDR3 has 14 amino acids. Germline-derived CDR1 and CDR2 are SNHLY and FYNNEI. This record belongs to a study of human T cells and chemical hapten exposure. Time point denoted: patch test 2, 6 weeks after DPC sensitization. Treatment defined: therapeutic diphenylcyclopropenone sensitization with weekly scalp DPC. TCRdb fed the RACE reads into MiXCR, producing one record per CDR3 protein. In the table there are some 81,000 distinct CDR3 sequences, roughly 12% of which are singletons.

This receptor was obtained from a man aged 18 to 35 with alopecia areata. Some clones in this sample may be carry-over from other donors' samples. The chain combines TRBV2 with TRBJ1-4; 7 bases are shared with TRBD1. The material sequenced was whole blood, taken in connection with sensitization to the hapten diphenylcyclopropenone (DPC). In DNA, the CDR3 is TGTGCCAGCAGTCCAACAGGGGCCCGGGAAAAACTGTTTTTT. Its protein product is CASSPTGAREKLFF.